Presented here are 19 T cell receptor beta chains from one specimen sequenced in a study of cytomegalovirus exposure and HLA in healthy donors. The PCR contained 60 Vbeta and 13 Jbeta primers. Profiling relied on immunoSEQ multiplex PCR, and the TCRdb table lists in-frame clones only, not all of them. The sample lists some 180,000 clones; roughly 8.7% were seen once. The sample was PBMCs. These receptors all stem from a woman between 25 and 40 years old in good health and CMV-seropositive.

There are a few counts of this clone. V usage is TRBV14 and J usage is TRBJ2-7, with D perhaps TRBD1 (6 bases). V was cut by 1 base and J by 4 bases, with 8 bases left in between. The CDR3 loop spans 13 amino acids. Germline assignment: CDR1 SGHDN and CDR2 FVKESK. The CDR3 loop reads CASSQGGLYEQYF. CDR3 in DNA: TGTGCCAGCAGCCAAGGGGGGCTGTACGAGCAGTACTTC.

This clone was observed a handful of times. The rearrangement uses TRBV7-8 and TRBJ1-5, with 7 bases matching TRBD1. The CDR3 has 15 amino acids. Germline CDR1 reads SGHVS; CDR2 reads FQNEAQ. With 5 bases clipped from V and 1 base from J, the junction kept 5 bases outside the gene matches. This CDR3 is CASSQGGRSNQPQHF. DNA of the CDR3: TGTGCCAGCAGCCAAGGGGGCAGAAGCAATCAGCCCCAGCATTTT.

This clone turned up a few times. The V gene is TRBV27, the J gene TRBJ1-1; the D is unclear. CDR3 length: 12 amino acids. Trimming pared 5 bases from V and 7 bases from J, leaving 11 bases between. Per the germline V gene, CDR1 is MNHEY and CDR2 is SMNVEV (reference sequence). The CDR3 sequence is CASSNEGVEAFF. The DNA of the CDR3 is TGTGCCAGCAGTAACGAGGGAGTTGAAGCTTTCTTT.

The genes are TRBV14 and TRBJ1-1; D uncertain. The V end was cut by 1 base, the J end by 1 base, with 10 bases between. There are 15 residues in the CDR3. The V gene's germline CDR1 is SGHDN and CDR2 FVKESK. CDR3: CASSQVRQWNTEAFF. The CDR3 DNA reads TGTGCCAGCAGCCAAGTGAGGCAGTGGAACACTGAAGCTTTCTTT.

The table lists this clone with a few counts. V is TRBV15 and J is TRBJ1-1; 12 bases map to TRBD1. V shed 5 bases, J shed 5 bases, and the junction held 6 bases outside the gene matches. The germline gives CDR1 LNHNV, CDR2 YYDKDF (reference sequence). The CDR3 loop spans 15 amino acids. The CDR3 sequence is CATSGGQGAGTEAFF. The CDR3 DNA reads as TGTGCCACCAGCGGGGGACAGGGGGCAGGGACTGAAGCTTTCTTT.

CDR3 nucleotide sequence: TGTGCCAGCAGGTCTTCGTGGACAGTCCCCAATCAGCCCCAGCATTTT. Protein: CASRSSWTVPNQPQHF. This chain uses TRBV7-2 with TRBJ1-5; perhaps TRBD1 as D (6 bases). The CDR3 is 16 residues long. Trimming removed 6 bases from V and 3 bases from J, with 18 bases in between. CDR1 and CDR2 from the germline V gene are SGHTA and FQGNSA.

V and J are TRBV7-9 and TRBJ2-6; D is unresolved. V lost 1 base to trimming and J lost 0 bases, with 10 bases between them. Germline CDR1 and CDR2: SEHNR and FQNEAQ (reference sequence). The CDR3 sequence is 17 residues long. CDR3 in amino acids: CASSLGHRVSGANVLTF. The CDR3 DNA sequence: TGTGCCAGCAGCTTAGGGCACCGGGTCTCTGGGGCCAACGTCCTGACTTTC.

This clone was recorded a few times. The V and J genes are TRBV7-9 and TRBJ2-7, with a tentative D call TRBD2 (7 bases). The V gene's germline CDR1 is SEHNR and CDR2 FQNEAQ (reference sequence). This CDR3 region has 16 residues. Between the trimmed V and J ends, which lost 5 bases and 2 bases, there was a span of 19 bases. The DNA of the CDR3 is TGTGCCAGCAGCCATCCCGGGGGCGGGGGACCCTACGAGCAGTACTTC. It yields the protein CASSHPGGGGPYEQYF.

The sample holds a few counts of this clone. The chain couples TRBV5-6 to TRBJ2-1; 10 bases line up with TRBD2. Germline V gene data show CDR1 as SGHDT and CDR2 as YYEEEE. There are 16 residues in the CDR3. The junction had 6 bases not matched to a gene; V was cut back by 1 base and J by 5 bases. The CDR3 DNA reads as TGTGCCAGCAGCTTGTCTAGCGGGAGTCTGGACAATGAGCAGTTCTTC. The encoded protein is CASSLSSGSLDNEQFF. The variable domain in full, completed from reference TRBV5-6 and TRBJ2-1, reads DAGVTQSPTHLIKTRGQQVTLRCSPKSGHDTVSWYQQALGQGPQFIFQYYEEEERQRGNFPDRFSGHQFPNYSSELNVNALLLGDSALYLCASSLSSGSLDNEQFFGPGTRLTVL.

This clone was seen more than once but under ten times. The chain links TRBV9 to TRBJ2-1, with unresolved D. Trimming pared 4 bases from V and 4 bases from J, leaving 3 bases between. Per the germline V gene, CDR1 is SGDLS and CDR2 is YYNGEE. This CDR3 spans 11 amino acids. CDR3 DNA: TGTGCCAGCAGCCTATACAATGAGCAGTTCTTC. This translates into CASSLYNEQFF.

This clone was picked up a small number of times. This rearrangement joins TRBV7-9 to TRBJ2-3; possibly TRBD1 for D (5 bases). CDR3 length equals 13 residues. V shed 1 base and J shed 8 bases, with 10 bases lying between them. In germline, CDR1 is SEHNR, CDR2 FQNEAQ (reference sequence). CDR3 nucleotide sequence: TGTGCCAGCAGCTTAGGGGGCCAAGGTACGCAGTATTTT. This codes for CASSLGGQGTQYF.

There are a few counts of this clone. In nucleotides, the CDR3 is TGTGCCACCTCGGACGGGGTCTCCTACGAGCAGTACTTC. Its translation is CATSDGVSYEQYF. The V gene is TRBV30, the J gene TRBJ2-7; the D gene is possibly TRBD2 (5 bases). The germline V and J ends were trimmed by 8 bases and 0 bases, with 14 bases remaining between them. Per the germline V gene, CDR1 is GTSNPN and CDR2 is SVGIG (reference sequence). The CDR3 spans 13 residues. The full variable domain, rest sourced from reference TRBV30 and TRBJ2-7, is SQTIHQWPATLVQPVGSPLSLECTVEGTSNPNLYWYRQAAGRGLQLLFYSVGIGQISSEVPQNLSASRPQDRQFILSSKKLLLSDSGFYLCATSDGVSYEQYFGPGTRLTVT.

This clone was observed a handful of times. The DNA for the CDR3 is TGTGCCAGCAAGCAGGGATCCACCGGGGAGCTGTTTTTT. As protein: CASKQGSTGELFF. The chain uses TRBV2 and TRBJ2-2; TRBD1 might be the D (5 bases). Germline CDR1 reads SNHLY; CDR2 reads FYNNEI. The CDR3 has 13 amino acids. Trimming cost V 7 bases and J 4 bases, with 10 bases left between them.

This clone was found a few times. The V call is TRBV10-1, the J call TRBJ2-7; TRBD1 is a possible D gene (7 bases). The germline gives CDR1 WNHNN, CDR2 SYGVQD (reference sequence). V dropped 10 bases and J dropped 6 bases, with 16 bases sitting between them. The CDR3 loop spans 12 amino acids. Here the CDR3 DNA reads TGCGCCACCAACTTCCAGGGGGGCGAGCAGTACTTC. Translated: CATNFQGGEQYF.

The chain employs TRBV7-9 and TRBJ1-5, with D maybe TRBD1 (6 bases). The length of the CDR3 is 13 residues. Germline-derived CDR1 and CDR2 are SEHNR and FQNEAQ (reference sequence). V lost 1 base and J 9 bases, leaving 10 bases between the germline ends. This CDR3 reads CASSLDQDRPQHF. CDR3 bases: TGTGCCAGCAGCTTAGACCAGGACAGGCCCCAGCATTTT.

A word on this clone: This sample also contains other DNA sequences that code for the same CDR3. This chain links TRBV5-1 with TRBJ2-7; D perhaps matches TRBD2 (6 bases). Germline values: CDR1 SGHRS, CDR2 YFSETQ. V lost 4 bases, J lost 3 bases, and 11 bases lay in between. There are 13 residues in the CDR3. Here the CDR3 DNA reads TGCGCCAGCAGCATAGGAGGGGACTACGAGCAGTACTTC. Its translation is CASSIGGDYEQYF.

V and J are TRBV29-1 and TRBJ2-1; D unresolved. Germline CDR1 SQVTM, CDR2 ANQGSEA. Trimming removed 7 bases at V and 7 bases at J, with 17 bases between. This CDR3 has 13 residues. CDR3 sequence reads: CSAHTIAPNEQFF. DNA for the CDR3: TGCAGCGCCCATACTATAGCTCCTAATGAGCAGTTCTTC.

The chain links TRBV4-1 to TRBJ2-7, with 13 bases aligning to TRBD2. The CDR3 is 15 amino acids. CDR1 MGHRA and CDR2 YSYEKL come from the germline V gene. The junction had 7 bases not matched to a gene; V was cut back by 4 bases and J by 7 bases. This CDR3 reads CASSPGLAGVNEQYF. CDR3 DNA: TGCGCCAGCAGCCCCGGACTAGCGGGAGTAAATGAGCAGTACTTC.

The V gene is TRBV7-9, the J gene TRBJ2-7, with D uncertain. V lost 5 bases, J lost 3 bases, and 11 bases lay in between. The CDR3 extends over 13 amino acids. Germline V gene sequence: CDR1 SEHNR, CDR2 FQNEAQ (reference sequence). This CDR3 reads CASSTPTSYEQYF. CDR3 nucleotide sequence: TGTGCCAGCAGCACGCCGACAAGCTACGAGCAGTACTTC.